This T cell receptor beta chain was sequenced in a study of CD8 T cells in Susac syndrome. Random hexamers were used to reverse transcribe roughly 0.5 to 1 ug of RNA. TCRdb re-called the immunoSEQ multiplex PCR reads with MiXCR, one entry per CDR3 protein. The sample shows 150,000 to 200,000 distinct CDR3 sequences, around 94% of them seen only once. The CDR3 runs to 12 residues. CDR1 is LNHDA, CDR2 SQIVND, per germline (reference sequence). The V gene lost 7 bases and the J gene lost 9 bases, with 15 bases spanning the gap. The material sequenced was CD4+ T cells from PBMCs. This receptor was obtained from a human donor in good health. The chain recombines TRBV19 with TRBJ1-1; D uncertain. CDR3 residues: CASTGRVFQAFF. Written as DNA, the CDR3 is TGTGCCAGTACCGGGAGGGTCTTCCAAGCTTTCTTT.